Presented here are 29 T cell receptor beta chains from one specimen sequenced in a study of molecular identifiers for immune sequencing clone quantification. Via MiXCR, TCRdb re-called the PCR reads, giving one row per CDR3 protein. The data contain approximately 630,000 distinct CDR3 sequences, roughly 23% of them singletons. Input material: naive CD8+ T cells from blood, with Jurkat cell RNA spiked in. Subset given: FACS-sorted CD8+CD4-CCR7+CD45RA+ naive T cells. The source of these receptors is a human donor in good health. Some libraries in this study had Jurkat cell RNA spiked in.

This clonotype was detected a few times. The DNA for the CDR3 is TGTGCCAGCAGTTTAAGGGGACACTCAACTTACGAGCAGTACTTC. Translation gives CASSLRGHSTYEQYF. This chain uses TRBV27 with TRBJ2-7; possibly TRBD1 for D (6 bases). CDR1 MNHEY and CDR2 SMNVEV come from the germline V gene (reference sequence). This CDR3 is 15 amino acids long. V lost 2 bases and J 4 bases, leaving 15 bases between the germline ends.

In regard to this clonotype: At one end the junction does not follow the germline gene, possibly because of a read error. V is TRBV7-2 and J is TRBJ2-7; 11 bases are a match to TRBD2. CDR1 is SGHTA, CDR2 FQGNSA, per germline. CDR3 length: 15 amino acids. This CDR3 reads CASSETSGSSHEQYF. CDR3 sequence (DNA): TGTGCCAGCAGCGAAACTAGCGGGAGCTCCCACGAGCAGTACTTC.

The genes are TRBV4-1 and TRBJ2-2, with 8 bases aligning to TRBD2. Germline V gives CDR1 MGHRA, CDR2 YSYEKL. Germline trimming cut 7 bases from V and 1 base from J; bases unmatched to any gene: 8. CDR3 length equals 16 residues. The CDR3 loop is CASNPMLAGNTGELFF. CDR3 DNA: TGCGCCAGCAACCCGATGCTAGCGGGGAACACCGGGGAGCTGTTTTTT.

V gene TRBV6-1 combines with J gene TRBJ2-7; possibly TRBD2 for D (5 bases). The CDR3 sequence is 13 residues long. V lost 7 bases to trimming and J lost 7 bases, with 17 bases between them. Germline lookup yields CDR1 MNHNS and CDR2 SASEGT. CDR3 residues: CASNHRGLMEQYF. The CDR3 nucleotides are TGTGCCAGCAATCATCGGGGTTTGATGGAGCAGTACTTC.

Details on this clonotype: Possible read error: a much larger clone is one base away. The chain combines TRBV5-1 with TRBJ1-1; TRBD1 might be the D (6 bases). Germline-derived CDR1 and CDR2 are SGHRS and YFSETQ. CDR3 length: 14 amino acids. The CDR3 nucleotides read TGCGCCAGCAGCTTGGCCGGGGGCCACACTGTAGCTTTCTTT. Residues: CASSLAGGHTVAFF.

The chain has TRBV18 and TRBJ1-1; the D gene is possibly TRBD1 (5 bases). CDR3 length: 18 amino acids. The germline CDR1 and CDR2 sequences are KGHSH and LQKENI. V lost 2 bases and J lost 0, with 19 bases in between. The CDR3 region has the DNA TGTGCCAGCTCACCAAAACACACAGCAGGGCTACTGAACACTGAAGCTTTCTTT. Translated: CASSPKHTAGLLNTEAFF.

The gene calls are TRBV15 and TRBJ1-6; D is undetermined. V lost 8 bases and J 6 bases, leaving 8 bases between the germline ends. The V gene's germline CDR1 is LNHNV and CDR2 YYDKDF (reference sequence). This CDR3 contains 12 residues. For the CDR3, the DNA is TGTGCCACCTCAGGAGGTAATTCACCCCTCCACTTT. Protein product: CATSGGNSPLHF.

As for this clonotype: A much larger clone is a single base away; this may be a read error. This chain joins TRBV4-3 and TRBJ2-3; D unresolved. The CDR3 has 13 amino acids. Germline CDR1 LGHNA, CDR2 YSLEER. V gave up 2 bases and J gave up 4 bases, with 7 bases separating them. DNA for the CDR3: TGCGCCAGCAGCCAACTAAGCGCAGATACGCAGTATTTT. This sequence encodes CASSQLSADTQYF.

As for this clonotype: This sequence may be a read error, since a much larger clone differs from it by one base. This chain links TRBV5-3 with TRBJ2-7, with D tentatively TRBD2 (6 bases). TRBV5-3 is placed among ORFs of uncertain function. CDR3 size: 13 residues. Trimming took off 9 bases at V and 3 bases at J, with 16 bases between the two ends. Written as DNA, the CDR3 is TGTGCCAACAGCGTCGGGACTGTCTACGAGCAGTACTTC. Its translation is CANSVGTVYEQYF.

The genes are TRBV11-2 and TRBJ2-1; 7 bases match TRBD2. The V gene end was trimmed by 6 bases and the J gene end by 2 bases; junction bases not matched to a gene: 7. The CDR3 contains 15 residues. CDR1 is SGHAT, CDR2 FQNNGV, per germline. CDR3 amino acids: CASRFNSGPYNEQFF. The CDR3 DNA reads TGTGCCAGCAGATTTAATAGCGGGCCCTACAATGAGCAGTTCTTC.

This clonotype was found many times. The rearrangement joins TRBV6-6 to TRBJ2-5; 8 bases agree with TRBD1. V trimming: 0 bases; J trimming: 5 bases; junction bases outside the gene matches: 5. CDR3 size: 15 residues. Germline values: CDR1 MNHNY, CDR2 SVGAGI (reference sequence). CDR3 amino acids: CASSYSDRARETQYF. The CDR3 DNA reads as TGTGCCAGCAGTTACTCGGACAGGGCTCGGGAGACCCAGTACTTC.

This clonotype appeared many times. This chain links TRBV14 with TRBJ2-7, with TRBD1 as a possible D gene (5 bases). Germline-derived CDR1 and CDR2 are SGHDN and FVKESK. Trimming took 2 bases from V and 9 from J, leaving 17 bases between them. CDR3 size: 14 residues. The DNA of the CDR3 is TGTGCCAGCAGCCAAACCAATACAGGTTTAGGGCAGTACTTC. This encodes CASSQTNTGLGQYF. Full variable domain (rest looked up from reference TRBV14 and TRBJ2-7): EAGVTQFPSHSVIEKGQTVTLRCDPISGHDNLYWYRRVMGKEIKFLLHFVKESKQDESGMPNNRFLAERTGGTYSTLKVQPAELEDSGVYFCASSQTNTGLGQYFGPGTRLTVT.

Regarding this clonotype: A much larger clone lies one base from this, so it may be a read error. Here the CDR3 DNA reads TGTGCCAGCAGTGCGTCAGGCTCAAATGAAAAACTGTTTTTT. This codes for CASSASGSNEKLFF. This chain uses TRBV6-6 with TRBJ1-4; D is uncertain. Trimming left V 5 bases short and J 5 bases short, with 12 bases between. In germline, CDR1 is MNHNY, CDR2 SVGAGI (reference sequence). CDR3 length: 14 residues.

In its sample, this clonotype was seen many times. The chain combines TRBV9 with TRBJ1-1, with D uncertain. Trimming pared 0 bases from V and 2 bases from J, leaving 8 bases between. The CDR3 spans 14 residues. CDR1 is SGDLS and CDR2 is YYNGEE in the germline V gene. CDR3 coding DNA: TGTGCCAGCAGCGTAGAGGGCAGAAACACTGAAGCTTTCTTT. Its protein is CASSVEGRNTEAFF.

This clonotype was seen repeatedly, ten times or more. This rearrangement joins TRBV7-2 to TRBJ2-1; no clear D. Germline V CDR1 and CDR2: SGHTA, FQGNSA. V lost 2 bases, J lost 4 bases, and 6 bases lay in between. The CDR3 is made up of 13 amino acids. CDR3 loop: CASSLTPYNEQFF. For the CDR3, the DNA is TGTGCCAGCAGCTTAACCCCTTACAATGAGCAGTTCTTC.

About this clonotype: A much larger clone differs by one base, so this may be a read error. The chain couples TRBV3-1 to TRBJ2-6; D is perhaps TRBD1 (5 bases). The CDR3 contains 18 residues. The germline gives CDR1 LGHDT, CDR2 YNNKEL (reference sequence). Here the CDR3 reads CASSYLPPQNSGANILTF. CDR3 DNA sequence: TGTGCCAGCAGCTACCTCCCCCCTCAGAACTCTGGGGCCAACATCCTGACTTTC.

This clonotype was seen only a few times. The J gene is TRBJ2-7, the V gene TRBV14, with D unresolved. Trimming left V 0 bases short and J 2 bases short, with 11 bases between. The CDR3 covers 15 residues. CDR1 is SGHDN and CDR2 is FVKESK in the germline V gene. The CDR3 DNA sequence: TGTGCCAGCAGCCAAGATAGGATACGGACCTACGAGCAGTACTTC. It encodes CASSQDRIRTYEQYF. The full variable domain, rest sourced from reference TRBV14 and TRBJ2-7, is EAGVTQFPSHSVIEKGQTVTLRCDPISGHDNLYWYRRVMGKEIKFLLHFVKESKQDESGMPNNRFLAERTGGTYSTLKVQPAELEDSGVYFCASSQDRIRTYEQYFGPGTRLTVT.

This clonotype was seen only a few times. The rearrangement joins TRBV27 to TRBJ2-7; 7 bases line up with TRBD1. The CDR3 runs to 14 residues. Germline-derived CDR1 and CDR2 are MNHEY and SMNVEV (reference sequence). The ends lost 5 bases at V and 7 bases at J; junction bases unmatched: 11. The CDR3 spells CASSAGQVVGEQYF. CDR3 DNA sequence: TGTGCCAGCAGTGCCGGACAGGTGGTGGGGGAGCAGTACTTC.

About this clonotype itself: A much larger clone lies a single base off, so this may be a read error. The gene calls are TRBV28 and TRBJ1-6; 7 nucleotides match TRBD1. The CDR3 has 15 residues. Germline values: CDR1 MDHEN, CDR2 SYDVKM. V lost 8 bases and J lost 6; bases outside the gene matches: 10. CDR3 sequence reads: CASCIWDSFNSPLHF. DNA of the CDR3: TGTGCCAGCTGTATATGGGACAGTTTTAATTCACCCCTCCACTTT.

This clonotype was recorded once. This sequence joins TRBV19 and TRBJ2-7; D is unresolved. This CDR3 contains 13 residues. Germline loops: CDR1 LNHDA, CDR2 SQIVND (reference sequence). The V end lost 4 bases, the J end lost 2 bases, and 9 bases lay between the germline ends. In DNA, the CDR3 is TGTGCCAGTAGTACCAGCTACGCCTACGAGCAGTACTTC. The encoded protein is CASSTSYAYEQYF.

This clonotype was detected many times. This chain connects TRBV20-1 to TRBJ2-3; 9 bases are shared with TRBD2. The germline V gene encodes CDR1 DFQATT and CDR2 SNEGSKA (reference sequence). This CDR3 has 15 residues. Trimming cost V 8 bases and J 7 bases; bases outside gene matches: 16. The CDR3 sequence is CSTARVREGQNTQYF. The CDR3 DNA is TGCAGTACAGCTAGGGTGCGGGAGGGCCAAAATACGCAGTATTTT.

This chain links TRBV9 with TRBJ1-4, with D possibly matching TRBD1 (5 bases). Between the trimmed V and J ends, which lost 3 bases and 13 bases, there was a span of 16 bases. CDR1 and CDR2 from the germline V gene are SGDLS and YYNGEE. This CDR3 has 13 residues. The CDR3 DNA reads TGTGCCAGCAGCGACAGGTCAGCTGAATTACTGTTTTTT. This codes for CASSDRSAELLFF.

The chain has TRBV7-3 and TRBJ2-3; 11 nucleotides align to TRBD2. The CDR3 contains 16 residues. Trimming took 5 bases from V and 6 from J; bases not matched to a gene: 10. Germline-derived CDR1 and CDR2 are SGHTA and FQGTGA. The CDR3 loop reads CASSPQETSGVDTQYF. For the CDR3, the DNA is TGTGCCAGCAGCCCTCAGGAGACTAGCGGGGTGGATACGCAGTATTTT.

This clonotype has ten or more counts. V usage is TRBV2 and J usage is TRBJ2-3; D is possibly TRBD1 (6 bases). V was trimmed by 7 bases and J by 0 bases, leaving 14 bases between them. CDR3 size: 15 residues. Germline lookup yields CDR1 SNHLY and CDR2 FYNNEI. CDR3 nucleotides: TGTGCCAGCAAGGAGGTGGGGGCAAGCACAGATACGCAGTATTTT. This sequence encodes CASKEVGASTDTQYF.

There are many counts of this clonotype. The chain carries TRBV2 and TRBJ2-7; tentatively, D is TRBD2 (6 bases). The CDR3 spans 14 residues. Germline CDR1 reads SNHLY; CDR2 reads FYNNEI. Trimming pared 5 bases from V and 2 bases from J, leaving 13 bases between. CDR3 amino acids: CASSPGTLAYEQYF. For the CDR3, the DNA is TGTGCCAGCAGTCCCGGGACTCTCGCCTACGAGCAGTACTTC.

The sample holds many counts of this clonotype. The chain recombines TRBV4-1 with TRBJ1-5; D is possibly TRBD1 (6 bases). The CDR3 is made up of 14 amino acids. CDR1 and CDR2 from the germline V gene are MGHRA and YSYEKL. V was pared by 1 base and J by 5 bases, with 9 bases between. The CDR3 nucleotides are TGCGCCAGCAGCCAAGTACAGGGCGATCAGCCCCAGCATTTT. Translation gives CASSQVQGDQPQHF.

The V gene is TRBV11-2, the J gene TRBJ1-3; D not resolved. The CDR3 is 14 residues long. Germline loops: CDR1 SGHAT, CDR2 FQNNGV. Trimming took 5 bases from V and 4 from J, leaving 12 bases between them. The CDR3 DNA reads as TGTGCCAGCAGCCGCGGACGGCTCGGAAACACCATATATTTT. The encoded protein is CASSRGRLGNTIYF.

This rearrangement joins TRBV7-8 to TRBJ2-7; maybe TRBD1 (6 bases). Trimming took 3 bases from V and 4 from J, leaving 13 bases between them. The CDR3 is 14 amino acids. CDR1 is SGHVS, CDR2 FQNEAQ, per germline. The CDR3 nucleotides are TGTGCCAGCAGCTTTTTGGGGGCTGGGTACGAGCAGTACTTC. Translating gives CASSFLGAGYEQYF.

There are many counts of this clonotype. V gene TRBV7-2 combines with J gene TRBJ1-1; unclear D gene. The germline V and J ends were trimmed by 5 bases and 2 bases, with 9 bases remaining between them. This CDR3 has 13 residues. The germline V gene encodes CDR1 SGHTA and CDR2 FQGNSA. The CDR3: CASSGGSNTEAFF. CDR3 bases: TGTGCCAGCAGCGGAGGAAGCAACACTGAAGCTTTCTTT. The complete variable domain, with remaining parts taken from reference TRBV7-2 and TRBJ1-1, reads GAGVSQSPSNKVTEKGKDVELRCDPISGHTALYWYRQSLGQGLEFLIYFQGNSAPDKSGLPSDRFSAERTGGSVSTLTIQRTQQEDSAVYLCASSGGSNTEAFFGQGTRLTVV.